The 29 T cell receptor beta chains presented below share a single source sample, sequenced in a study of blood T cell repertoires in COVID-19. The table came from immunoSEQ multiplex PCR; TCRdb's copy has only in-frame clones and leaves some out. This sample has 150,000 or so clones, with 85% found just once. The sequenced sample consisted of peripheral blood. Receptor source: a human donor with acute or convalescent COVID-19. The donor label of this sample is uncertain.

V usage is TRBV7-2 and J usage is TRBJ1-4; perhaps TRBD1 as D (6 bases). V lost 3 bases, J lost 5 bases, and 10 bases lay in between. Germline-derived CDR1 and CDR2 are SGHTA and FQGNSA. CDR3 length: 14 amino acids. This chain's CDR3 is CASSFDRQNEKLFF. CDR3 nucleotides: TGTGCCAGCAGCTTCGACAGGCAAAATGAAAAACTGTTTTTT.

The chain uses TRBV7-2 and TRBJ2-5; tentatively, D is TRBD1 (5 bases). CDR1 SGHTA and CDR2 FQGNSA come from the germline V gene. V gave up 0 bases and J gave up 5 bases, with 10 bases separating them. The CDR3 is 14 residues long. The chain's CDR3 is CASSLAPGRETQYF. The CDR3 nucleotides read TGTGCCAGCAGCTTAGCGCCAGGGCGGGAGACCCAGTACTTC.

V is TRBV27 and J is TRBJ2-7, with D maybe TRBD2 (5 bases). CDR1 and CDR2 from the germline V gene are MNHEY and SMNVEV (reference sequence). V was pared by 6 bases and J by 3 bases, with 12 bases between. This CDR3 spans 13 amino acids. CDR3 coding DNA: TGTGCCAGCAGCCCCGAGGGAAACTACGAGCAGTACTTC. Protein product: CASSPEGNYEQYF.

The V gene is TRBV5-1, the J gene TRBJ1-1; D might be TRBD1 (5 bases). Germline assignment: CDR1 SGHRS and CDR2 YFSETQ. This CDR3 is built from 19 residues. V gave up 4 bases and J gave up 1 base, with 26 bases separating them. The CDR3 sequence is CASSRTLRIGTGQNTEAFF. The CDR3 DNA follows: TGCGCCAGCAGCCGCACCCTCCGAATTGGTACAGGACAGAACACTGAAGCTTTCTTT.

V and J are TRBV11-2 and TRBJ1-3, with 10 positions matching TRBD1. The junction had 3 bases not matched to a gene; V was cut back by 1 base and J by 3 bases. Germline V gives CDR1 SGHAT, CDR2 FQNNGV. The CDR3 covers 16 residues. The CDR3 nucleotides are TGTGCCAGCAGCTTAGGACAGGGGGCGTTTGGAAACACCATATATTTT. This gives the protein CASSLGQGAFGNTIYF. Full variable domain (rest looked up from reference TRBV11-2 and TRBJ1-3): EAGVAQSPRYKIIEKRQSVAFWCNPISGHATLYWYQQILGQGPKLLIQFQNNGVVDDSQLPKDRFSAERLKGVDSTLKIQPAKLEDSAVYLCASSLGQGAFGNTIYFGEGSWLTVV.

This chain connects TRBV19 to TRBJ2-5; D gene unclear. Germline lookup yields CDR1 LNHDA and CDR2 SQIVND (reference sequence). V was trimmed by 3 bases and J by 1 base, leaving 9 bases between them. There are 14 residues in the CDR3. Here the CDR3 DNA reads TGTGCCAGTAGTATGATCCAGCGCCAAGAGACCCAGTACTTC. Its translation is CASSMIQRQETQYF.

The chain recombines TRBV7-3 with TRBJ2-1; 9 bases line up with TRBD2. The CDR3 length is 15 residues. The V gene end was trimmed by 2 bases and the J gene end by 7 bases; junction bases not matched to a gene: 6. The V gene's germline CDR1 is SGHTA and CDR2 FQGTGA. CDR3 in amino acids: CASSLAAGGWNEQFF. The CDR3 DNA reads TGTGCCAGCAGCTTAGCAGCGGGGGGCTGGAATGAGCAGTTCTTC.

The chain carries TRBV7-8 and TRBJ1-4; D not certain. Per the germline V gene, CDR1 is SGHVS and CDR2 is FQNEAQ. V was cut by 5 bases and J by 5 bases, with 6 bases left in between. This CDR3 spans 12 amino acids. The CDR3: CASSLGNEKLFF. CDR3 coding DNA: TGTGCCAGCAGCCTGGGCAATGAAAAACTGTTTTTT.

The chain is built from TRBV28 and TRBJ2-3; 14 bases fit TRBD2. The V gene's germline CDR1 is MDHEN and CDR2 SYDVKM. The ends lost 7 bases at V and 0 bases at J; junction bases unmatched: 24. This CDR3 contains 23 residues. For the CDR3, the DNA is TGTGCCAGCATCCCTTGGGTCCCGACTAGCGGGGGGGGTCACCCCCTTAGCACAGATACGCAGTATTTT. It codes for CASIPWVPTSGGGHPLSTDTQYF.

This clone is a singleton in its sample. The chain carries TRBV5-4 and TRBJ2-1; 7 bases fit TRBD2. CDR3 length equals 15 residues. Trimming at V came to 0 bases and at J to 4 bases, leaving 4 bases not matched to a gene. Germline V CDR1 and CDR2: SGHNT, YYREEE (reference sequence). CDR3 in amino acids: CASSLGLAEYNEQFF. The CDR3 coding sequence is TGTGCCAGCAGCTTGGGGCTAGCGGAGTACAATGAGCAGTTCTTC. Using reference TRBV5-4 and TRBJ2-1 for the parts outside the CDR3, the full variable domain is ETGVTQSPTHLIKTRGQQVTLRCSSQSGHNTVSWYQQALGQGPQFIFQYYREEENGRGNFPPRFSGLQFPNYSSELNVNALELDDSALYLCASSLGLAEYNEQFFGPGTRLTVL.

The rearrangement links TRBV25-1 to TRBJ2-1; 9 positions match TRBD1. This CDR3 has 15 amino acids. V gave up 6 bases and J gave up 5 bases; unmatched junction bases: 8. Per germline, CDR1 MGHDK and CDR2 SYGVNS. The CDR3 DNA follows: TGTGCCAGCAGGGCCCCGGGACAGGGTGACAATGAGCAGTTCTTC. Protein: CASRAPGQGDNEQFF. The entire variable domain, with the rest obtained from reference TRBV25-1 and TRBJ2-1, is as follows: EADIYQTPRYLVIGTGKKITLECSQTMGHDKMYWYQQDPGMELHLIHYSYGVNSTEKGDLSSESTVSRIRTEHFPLTLESARPSHTSQYLCASRAPGQGDNEQFFGPGTRLTVL.

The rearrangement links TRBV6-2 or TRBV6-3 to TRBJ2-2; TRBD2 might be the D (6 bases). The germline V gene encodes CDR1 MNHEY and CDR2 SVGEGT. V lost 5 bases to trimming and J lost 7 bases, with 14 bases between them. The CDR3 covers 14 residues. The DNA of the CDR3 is TGTGCCAGCAGTCCCGGGGGTCGAGGCGGGGAGCTGTTTTTT. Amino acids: CASSPGGRGGELFF.

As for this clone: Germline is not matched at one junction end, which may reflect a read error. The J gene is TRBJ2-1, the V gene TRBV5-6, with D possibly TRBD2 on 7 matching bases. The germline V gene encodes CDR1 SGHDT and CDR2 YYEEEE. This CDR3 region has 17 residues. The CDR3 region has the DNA TGTGCCCGCAGTGGGGGGGGCGCAAGGATGCGTTACAATGAGCAGTTCTTC. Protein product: CARSGGGARMRYNEQFF.

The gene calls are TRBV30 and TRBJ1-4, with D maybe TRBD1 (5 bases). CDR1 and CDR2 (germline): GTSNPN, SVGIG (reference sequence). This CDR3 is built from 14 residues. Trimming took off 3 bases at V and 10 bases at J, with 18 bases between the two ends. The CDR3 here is CAWSPGGVRGKLFF. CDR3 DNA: TGTGCCTGGAGCCCTGGGGGGGTTAGGGGAAAACTGTTTTTT.

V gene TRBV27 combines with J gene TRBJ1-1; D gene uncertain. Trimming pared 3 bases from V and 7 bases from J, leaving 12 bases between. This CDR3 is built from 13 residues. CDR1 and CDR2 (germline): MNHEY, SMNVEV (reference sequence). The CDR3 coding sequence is TGTGCCAGCAGTTTGACGGGGATCGGTGAAGCTTTCTTT. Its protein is CASSLTGIGEAFF.

The CDR3 bases are TGTGCCAGCAGCTTATTCGACCGCCCGGGGACCTTC. Translated: CASSLFDRPGTF. V and J are TRBV11-2 and TRBJ1-2, with D hard to call. The CDR3 extends over 12 amino acids. The V gene's germline CDR1 is SGHAT and CDR2 FQNNGV. Trimming cost V 2 bases and J 14 bases, with 15 bases left between them.

Here the CDR3 DNA reads TGTGCCAGCAGTGCGTCCGGGACAGTAGCCTACGAGCAGTACTTC. Translated, it gives CASSASGTVAYEQYF. The J gene is TRBJ2-7, the V gene TRBV27; TRBD1 matches at 7 bases. The V segment lost 5 bases and the J segment 2 bases; nucleotides outside the gene matches: 9. Germline V CDR1 and CDR2: MNHEY, SMNVEV (reference sequence). CDR3 length equals 15 residues.

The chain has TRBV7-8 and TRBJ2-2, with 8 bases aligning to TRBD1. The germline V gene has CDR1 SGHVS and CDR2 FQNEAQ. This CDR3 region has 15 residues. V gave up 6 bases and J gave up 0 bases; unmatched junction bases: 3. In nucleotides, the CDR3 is TGTGCCAGCAGTCCGACAGGGGCGAACACCGGGGAGCTGTTTTTT. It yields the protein CASSPTGANTGELFF.

Written as DNA, the CDR3 is TGTGCCAGCAGTTCTCCCAGGGGTCCCTACGAGCAGTACTTC. This translates into CASSSPRGPYEQYF. The chain combines TRBV6-5 with TRBJ2-7; weak D call: TRBD1 (6 bases). The CDR3 loop spans 14 amino acids. The V end lost 4 bases, the J end lost 2 bases, and 12 bases lay between the germline ends. The V gene's germline CDR1 is MNHEY and CDR2 SVGAGI.

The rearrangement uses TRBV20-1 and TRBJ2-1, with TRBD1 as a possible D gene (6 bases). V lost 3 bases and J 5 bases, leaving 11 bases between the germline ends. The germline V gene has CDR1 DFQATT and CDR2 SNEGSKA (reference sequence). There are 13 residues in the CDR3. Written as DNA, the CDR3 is TGCAGTGCTAGTTCTGACAGGAACAATGAGCAGTTCTTC. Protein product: CSASSDRNNEQFF.

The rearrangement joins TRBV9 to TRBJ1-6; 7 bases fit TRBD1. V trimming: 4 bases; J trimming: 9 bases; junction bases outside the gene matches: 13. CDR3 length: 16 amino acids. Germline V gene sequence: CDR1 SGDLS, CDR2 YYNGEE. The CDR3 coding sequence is TGTGCCAGCAGCCCACATCCTGGGACAGATAGTTCACCCCTCCACTTT. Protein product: CASSPHPGTDSSPLHF.

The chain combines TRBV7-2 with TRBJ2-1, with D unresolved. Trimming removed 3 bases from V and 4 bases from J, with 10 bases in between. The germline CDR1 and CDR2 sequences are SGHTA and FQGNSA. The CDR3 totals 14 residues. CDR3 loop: CASSLGMGYNEQFF. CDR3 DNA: TGTGCCAGCAGCTTGGGCATGGGTTACAATGAGCAGTTCTTC.

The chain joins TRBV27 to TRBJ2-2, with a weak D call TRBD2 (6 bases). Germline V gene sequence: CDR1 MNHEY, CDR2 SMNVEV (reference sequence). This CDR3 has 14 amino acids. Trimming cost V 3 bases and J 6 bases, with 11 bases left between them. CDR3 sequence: CASSFGGGAGELFF. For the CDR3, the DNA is TGTGCCAGCAGTTTCGGGGGAGGCGCCGGGGAGCTGTTTTTT.

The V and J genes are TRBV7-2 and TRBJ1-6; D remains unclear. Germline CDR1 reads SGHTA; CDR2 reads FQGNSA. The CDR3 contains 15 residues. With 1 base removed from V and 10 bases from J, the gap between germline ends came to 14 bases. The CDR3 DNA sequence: TGTGCCAGCAGCTTAGACGGACGGGCGGGCTCACCCCTCCACTTT. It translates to CASSLDGRAGSPLHF.

The CDR3 protein is CASSQVAPLGYTF. The CDR3 DNA sequence: TGTGCCAGCAGCCAAGTGGCCCCTCTGGGCTACACCTTC. This rearrangement joins TRBV3-1 (or the pseudogene TRBV3-2) to TRBJ1-2; unclear D gene. V was shortened by 1 base and J by 8 bases, with 11 bases between the two germline ends. This CDR3 contains 13 residues. Germline values: CDR1 LGHDT, CDR2 YNNKEL (reference sequence).

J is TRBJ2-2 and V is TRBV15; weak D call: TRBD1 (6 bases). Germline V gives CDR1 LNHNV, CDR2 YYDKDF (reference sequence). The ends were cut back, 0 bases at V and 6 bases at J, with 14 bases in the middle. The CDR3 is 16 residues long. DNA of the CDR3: TGTGCCACCAGCAGAGATCCAGGACAGTTCGCCGGGGAGCTGTTTTTT. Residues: CATSRDPGQFAGELFF.

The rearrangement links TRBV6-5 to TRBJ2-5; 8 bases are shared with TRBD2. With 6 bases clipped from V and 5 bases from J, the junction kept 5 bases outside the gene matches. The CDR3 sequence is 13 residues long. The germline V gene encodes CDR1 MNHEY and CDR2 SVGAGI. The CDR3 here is CASRLPGGETQYF. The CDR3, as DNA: TGTGCCAGCAGGCTCCCGGGGGGGGAGACCCAGTACTTC.

CDR3 bases: TGTGCCAGCAGCGTCAGGGGCCTGAGCACTGAAGCTTTCTTT. Translation gives CASSVRGLSTEAFF. The chain links TRBV9 to TRBJ1-1; weak D call: TRBD1 (6 bases). CDR1 is SGDLS and CDR2 is YYNGEE in the germline V gene. V was trimmed by 2 bases and J by 4 bases, leaving 12 bases between them. The CDR3 has 14 amino acids.

The CDR3, as DNA: TGTGCCAGCAGGCAAAGCCGAACTTACACCGGGGAGCTGTTTTTT. Protein sequence: CASRQSRTYTGELFF. The chain links TRBV7-8 to TRBJ2-2; D unclear. The CDR3 has 15 amino acids. CDR1 and CDR2 from the germline V gene are SGHVS and FQNEAQ. Trimming took 6 bases from V and 3 from J, leaving 14 bases between them.